These 19 T cell receptor beta chains came from one sample sequenced in a study of shared clonotypes between healthy human individuals. Profiling relied on immunoSEQ multiplex PCR, and the TCRdb table lists in-frame clones only, not all of them. The sample carries 470,000 or so clones, roughly 80% recorded once. Source material: PBMCs. The origin of the receptors is a middle-aged woman in good health. Some clones in this sample may be carry-over from other donors' samples.

V is TRBV7-2 and J is TRBJ1-5; no clear D. V was clipped by 5 bases and J by 7 bases, with 12 bases between them. This CDR3 has 13 residues. Germline V CDR1 and CDR2: SGHTA, FQGNSA. As DNA, the CDR3 is TGTGCCAGCAGCCCCGGAAGAGAACAGCCCCAGCATTTT. Translating gives CASSPGREQPQHF.

The rearrangement joins TRBV6-1 to TRBJ1-5; D may be TRBD1 (5 bases). In germline, CDR1 is MNHNS, CDR2 SASEGT. V lost 4 bases to trimming and J lost 10 bases, with 11 bases between them. CDR3 size: 12 residues. The CDR3 DNA is TGTGCCAGCAGTGCAGGGAGTGGACCCCAGCATTTT. This gives the protein CASSAGSGPQHF.

Written as DNA, the CDR3 is TGTGCCAGCAGCTTTGAGGGTGGGGAGACCCAGTACTTC. Its protein is CASSFEGGETQYF. The rearrangement joins TRBV7-3 to TRBJ2-5, with D perhaps TRBD2 (5 bases). The CDR3 length is 13 residues. Germline values: CDR1 SGHTA, CDR2 FQGTGA. Trimming took 3 bases from V and 5 from J, leaving 10 bases between them.

The chain carries TRBV4-2 and TRBJ2-3; 10 bases fit TRBD2. The CDR3 contains 16 residues. The ends lost 1 base at V and 6 bases at J; junction bases unmatched: 7. The germline V gene encodes CDR1 LGHNA and CDR2 YNFKEQ. Written as DNA, the CDR3 is TGTGCCAGCAGCCAAGGGGTAGCGGGAGGCGGCGATACGCAGTATTTT. This sequence encodes CASSQGVAGGGDTQYF.

This clone was detected once. The gene calls are TRBV11-2 and TRBJ2-5, with 8 bases identical to TRBD2. The CDR3 is 15 residues long. Trimming at V came to 5 bases and at J to 4 bases, leaving 9 bases not matched to a gene. Germline values: CDR1 SGHAT, CDR2 FQNNGV. The CDR3 sequence is CASSPRGGSAETQYF. The CDR3 coding sequence is TGTGCCAGCAGCCCCCGGGGGGGCAGTGCAGAGACCCAGTACTTC.

The chain joins TRBV7-2 to TRBJ2-1; TRBD2 aligns across 8 bases. Germline V lookup: CDR1 SGHTA, CDR2 FQGNSA. CDR3 length: 14 amino acids. With V trimmed by 4 bases and J by 6 bases, 5 bases remained unmatched. The CDR3 bases are TGTGCCAGCAGCTCATGGCGGGAGGTCAATGAGCAGTTCTTC. Translated: CASSSWREVNEQFF.

This clone was seen a handful of times. The rearrangement joins TRBV28 to TRBJ1-2; D unresolved. Trimming stripped 4 bases from V and 2 bases from J, with 5 bases between. This CDR3 is built from 12 residues. Germline-derived CDR1 and CDR2 are MDHEN and SYDVKM. CDR3 loop: CASSYRNYGYTF. The CDR3 DNA is TGTGCCAGCAGTTACAGAAACTATGGCTACACCTTC.

The chain employs TRBV2 and TRBJ2-2; the match to TRBD2 covers 10 bases. The V and J ends lost 0 bases and 1 base, in that order; junction bases with no gene match: 11. The length of the CDR3 is 20 residues. Germline assignment: CDR1 SNHLY and CDR2 FYNNEI. The CDR3: CASSEALPGLAGENTGELFF. In nucleotides, the CDR3 is TGTGCCAGCAGTGAAGCGCTTCCGGGGCTAGCGGGAGAGAACACCGGGGAGCTGTTTTTT.

The chain joins TRBV28 to TRBJ2-3; 12 bases are shared with TRBD2. V gave up 3 bases and J gave up 9 bases; unmatched junction bases: 10. This CDR3 has 16 amino acids. Germline CDR1 and CDR2: MDHEN and SYDVKM. In DNA, the CDR3 is TGTGCCAGCAGTTTTCCCCCCGGGACTAGCGGGCGGACGCAGTATTTT. Protein product: CASSFPPGTSGRTQYF.

The chain couples TRBV11-2 to TRBJ2-1; the D is unclear. The V gene's germline CDR1 is SGHAT and CDR2 FQNNGV. CDR3 length equals 15 residues. V was cut by 5 bases and J by 2 bases, with 13 bases left in between. For the CDR3, the DNA is TGTGCCAGCAGCCTGGCCCCGGGCGCCTACAATGAGCAGTTCTTC. It translates to CASSLAPGAYNEQFF.

This clone came up a few times. The chain combines TRBV6-1 with TRBJ1-1; D not resolved. Germline loops: CDR1 MNHNS, CDR2 SASEGT. V was cut by 7 bases and J by 8 bases, with 11 bases left in between. This CDR3 is built from 11 residues. CDR3 amino acids: CASKEEAEAFF. CDR3 DNA sequence: TGTGCCAGCAAGGAGGAGGCCGAAGCTTTCTTT.

The chain is built from TRBV18 and TRBJ2-1; TRBD1 agrees at 8 bases. CDR3 length equals 15 residues. Germline CDR1 and CDR2: KGHSH and LQKENI. The V and J ends lost 4 bases and 2 bases, in that order; junction bases with no gene match: 4. CDR3 amino acids: CASSRTGPPYNEQFF. The CDR3 DNA is TGTGCCAGCTCACGGACAGGGCCCCCCTACAATGAGCAGTTCTTC.

As DNA, the CDR3 is TGTGCCAGCAGCTCGACAGTGAGCACTGAAGCTTTCTTT. Its translation: CASSSTVSTEAFF. This chain joins TRBV7-3 and TRBJ1-1; tentatively, D is TRBD1 (5 bases). The germline gives CDR1 SGHTA, CDR2 FQGTGA. This CDR3 region has 13 residues. Trimming cost V 4 bases and J 4 bases, with 10 bases left between them. The entire variable domain, with the rest obtained from reference TRBV7-3 and TRBJ1-1, is as follows: GAGVSQTPSNKVTEKGKYVELRCDPISGHTALYWYRQSLGQGPEFLIYFQGTGAADDSGLPNDRFFAVRPEGSVSTLKIQRTERGDSAVYLCASSSTVSTEAFFGQGTRLTVV.

This clone was recorded a few times. The chain employs TRBV6-1 and TRBJ1-4, with 7 bases fitting TRBD1. The CDR3 runs to 13 residues. After removal of 8 bases from V and 4 bases from J, the junction contained 4 bases not matched to a gene. Per the germline V gene, CDR1 is MNHNS and CDR2 is SASEGT. The CDR3 is CASPGTDNEKLFF. The CDR3 nucleotides read TGTGCCAGCCCCGGGACAGATAATGAAAAACTGTTTTTT.

The V and J genes are TRBV28 and TRBJ1-2; D possibly corresponds to TRBD1 (6 bases). There are 12 residues in the CDR3. V gave up 7 bases and J gave up 6 bases, with 12 bases separating them. Germline-derived CDR1 and CDR2 are MDHEN and SYDVKM. CDR3 in amino acids: CASNQQGHGYTF. The CDR3 region has the DNA TGTGCCAGCAACCAACAGGGACATGGCTACACCTTC.

The genes are TRBV11-2 and TRBJ2-1; 9 bases align to TRBD1. The CDR3 runs 17 residues. Germline values: CDR1 SGHAT, CDR2 FQNNGV. The ends lost 2 bases at V and 4 bases at J; junction bases unmatched: 9. CDR3 in amino acids: CASSLSFAGQGYNEQFF. CDR3 in DNA: TGTGCCAGCAGCTTAAGTTTTGCGGGACAGGGATACAATGAGCAGTTCTTC.

This clone was seen a few times. The chain joins TRBV4-2 to TRBJ1-1, with D possibly matching TRBD1 (6 bases). Germline assignment: CDR1 LGHNA and CDR2 YNFKEQ. The V end was cut by 5 bases, the J end by 5 bases, with 15 bases between. CDR3 length: 14 amino acids. The CDR3 reads CASSSSGRGTEAFF. The CDR3 DNA sequence: TGTGCCAGCAGCTCCTCCGGGAGGGGGACTGAAGCTTTCTTT.

This clone was found a few times. The chain combines TRBV6-6 with TRBJ2-7; D gene uncertain. Germline CDR1 and CDR2: MNHNY and SVGAGI (reference sequence). V lost 8 bases and J lost 3, with 11 bases in between. This CDR3 contains 12 residues. This CDR3 reads CASGTSGYEQYF. The CDR3 coding sequence is TGTGCCAGCGGTACGTCCGGCTACGAGCAGTACTTC.

The chain uses TRBV7-2 and TRBJ1-5, with TRBD1 as a possible D gene (5 bases). CDR3 length equals 14 residues. The V end lost 5 bases, the J end lost 7 bases, and 15 bases lay between the germline ends. Looked up from germline, CDR1 is SGHTA and CDR2 is FQGNSA. In DNA form, the CDR3 reads TGTGCCAGCAGCAACGGCGGGGGGGACCAGCCCCAGCATTTT. It yields the protein CASSNGGGDQPQHF. Full variable domain (rest looked up from reference TRBV7-2 and TRBJ1-5): GAGVSQSPSNKVTEKGKDVELRCDPISGHTALYWYRQSLGQGLEFLIYFQGNSAPDKSGLPSDRFSAERTGGSVSTLTIQRTQQEDSAVYLCASSNGGGDQPQHFGDGTRLSIL.